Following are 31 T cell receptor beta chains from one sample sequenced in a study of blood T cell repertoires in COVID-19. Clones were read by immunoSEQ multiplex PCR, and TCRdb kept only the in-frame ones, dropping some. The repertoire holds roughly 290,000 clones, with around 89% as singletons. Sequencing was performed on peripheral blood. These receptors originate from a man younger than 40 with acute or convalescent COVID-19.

The CDR3 DNA sequence: TGTGCCAGCTCACCCTATGAGACAGGGGACACTGAAGCTTTCTTT. As protein: CASSPYETGDTEAFF. The V gene is TRBV18, the J gene TRBJ1-1; TRBD1 agrees at 8 bases. There are 15 residues in the CDR3. Germline CDR1 reads KGHSH; CDR2 reads LQKENI. V shed 3 bases, J shed 3 bases, and the junction held 6 bases outside the gene matches.

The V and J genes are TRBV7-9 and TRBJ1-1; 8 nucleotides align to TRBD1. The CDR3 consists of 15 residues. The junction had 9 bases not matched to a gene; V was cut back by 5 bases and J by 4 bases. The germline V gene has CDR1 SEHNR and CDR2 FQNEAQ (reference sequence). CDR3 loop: CASSAPRTGRTEAFF. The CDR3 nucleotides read TGTGCCAGCAGCGCTCCCCGGACAGGGCGCACTGAAGCTTTCTTT.

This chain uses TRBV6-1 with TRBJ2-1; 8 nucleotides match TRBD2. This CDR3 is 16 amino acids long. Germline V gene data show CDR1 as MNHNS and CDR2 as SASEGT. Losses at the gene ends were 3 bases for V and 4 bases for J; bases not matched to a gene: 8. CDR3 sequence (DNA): TGTGCCAGCAGTGATTTTCGGAGCGGGAGTTACAATGAGCAGTTCTTC. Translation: CASSDFRSGSYNEQFF.

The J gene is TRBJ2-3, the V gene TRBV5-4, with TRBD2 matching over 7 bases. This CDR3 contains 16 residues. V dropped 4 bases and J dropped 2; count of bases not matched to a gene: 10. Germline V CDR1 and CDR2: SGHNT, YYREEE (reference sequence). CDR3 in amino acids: CASSPQGGGSTDTQYF. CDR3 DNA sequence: TGTGCCAGCAGCCCGCAGGGCGGGGGATCCACAGATACGCAGTATTTT. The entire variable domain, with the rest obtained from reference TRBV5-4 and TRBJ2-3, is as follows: ETGVTQSPTHLIKTRGQQVTLRCSSQSGHNTVSWYQQALGQGPQFIFQYYREEENGRGNFPPRFSGLQFPNYSSELNVNALELDDSALYLCASSPQGGGSTDTQYFGPGTRLTVL.

The CDR3 DNA sequence: TGTGCCAGCACTAAGACTACCGTTTATAACCCCTACGAGCAGTACTTC. Its translation: CASTKTTVYNPYEQYF. The V and J genes are TRBV3-1 (or the pseudogene TRBV3-2) and TRBJ2-7; possibly TRBD2 for D (5 bases). The CDR3 consists of 16 residues. V was pared by 7 bases and J by 2 bases, with 21 bases between. The germline CDR1 and CDR2 sequences are LGHDT and YNNKEL (reference sequence).

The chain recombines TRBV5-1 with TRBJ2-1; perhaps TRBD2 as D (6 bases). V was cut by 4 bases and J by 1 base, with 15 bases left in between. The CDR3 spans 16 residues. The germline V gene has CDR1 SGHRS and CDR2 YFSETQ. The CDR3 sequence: CASSRALAGSYNEQFF. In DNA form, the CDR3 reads TGCGCCAGCAGCCGAGCCCTCGCGGGGTCCTACAATGAGCAGTTCTTC. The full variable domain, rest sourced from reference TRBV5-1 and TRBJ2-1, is KAGVTQTPRYLIKTRGQQVTLSCSPISGHRSVSWYQQTPGQGLQFLFEYFSETQRNKGNFPGRFSGRQFSNSRSEMNVSTLELGDSALYLCASSRALAGSYNEQFFGPGTRLTVL.

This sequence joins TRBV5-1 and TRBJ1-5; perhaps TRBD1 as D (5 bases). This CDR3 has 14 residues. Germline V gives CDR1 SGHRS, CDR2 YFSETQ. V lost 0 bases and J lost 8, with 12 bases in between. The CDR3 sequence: CASSLAAGLEPQHF. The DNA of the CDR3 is TGCGCCAGCAGCTTGGCCGCAGGGTTGGAGCCCCAGCATTTT.

The CDR3 nucleotides are TGCGCCAGCAGCCAGCCCGGACTAGCGGCCAACAATGAGCAGTTCTTC. Its translation: CASSQPGLAANNEQFF. The chain couples TRBV4-1 to TRBJ2-1; 10 nucleotides line up with TRBD2. CDR1 and CDR2 (germline): MGHRA, YSYEKL. V lost 3 bases, J lost 5 bases, and 7 bases stayed unmatched. CDR3 length: 16 amino acids.

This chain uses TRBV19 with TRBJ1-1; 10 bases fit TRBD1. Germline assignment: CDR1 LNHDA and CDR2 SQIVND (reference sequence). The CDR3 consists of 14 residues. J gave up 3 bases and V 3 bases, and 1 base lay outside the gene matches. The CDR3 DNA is TGTGCCAGTAGTATGGACAGGGGGGACACTGAAGCTTTCTTT. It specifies CASSMDRGDTEAFF.

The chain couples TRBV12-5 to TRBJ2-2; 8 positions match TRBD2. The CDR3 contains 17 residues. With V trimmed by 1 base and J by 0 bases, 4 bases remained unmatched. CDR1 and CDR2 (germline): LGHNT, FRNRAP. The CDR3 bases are TGTGCTAGTGGTTTGGCCTTAGCGGGGTCGAACACCGGGGAGCTGTTTTTT. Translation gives CASGLALAGSNTGELFF.

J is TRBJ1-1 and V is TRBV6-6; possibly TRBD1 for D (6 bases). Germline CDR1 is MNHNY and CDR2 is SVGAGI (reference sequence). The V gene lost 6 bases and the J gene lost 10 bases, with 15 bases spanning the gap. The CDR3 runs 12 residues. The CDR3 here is CASSSGERGAFF. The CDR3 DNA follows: TGTGCCAGCAGCTCAGGGGAGAGAGGAGCTTTCTTT.

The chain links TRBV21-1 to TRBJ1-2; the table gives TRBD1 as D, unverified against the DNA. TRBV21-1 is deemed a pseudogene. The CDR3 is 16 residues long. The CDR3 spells CASSAYLRDRGEGYTF. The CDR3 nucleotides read TGTGCCAGCAGCGCCTACCTCCGGGACAGGGGTGAAGGCTACACCTTC.

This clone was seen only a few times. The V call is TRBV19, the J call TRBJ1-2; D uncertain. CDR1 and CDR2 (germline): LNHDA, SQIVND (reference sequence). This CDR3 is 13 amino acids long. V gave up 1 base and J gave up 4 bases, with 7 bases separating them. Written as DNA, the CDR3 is TGTGCCAGTAGTATAGGCGGGAGCTATGGCTACACCTTC. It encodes CASSIGGSYGYTF.

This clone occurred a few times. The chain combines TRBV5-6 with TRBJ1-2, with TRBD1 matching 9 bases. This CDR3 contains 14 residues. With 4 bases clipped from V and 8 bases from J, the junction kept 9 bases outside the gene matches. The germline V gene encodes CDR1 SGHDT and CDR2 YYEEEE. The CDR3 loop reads CASSTPGTGYGYTF. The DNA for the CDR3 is TGTGCCAGCAGCACCCCAGGGACAGGGTACGGCTACACCTTC.

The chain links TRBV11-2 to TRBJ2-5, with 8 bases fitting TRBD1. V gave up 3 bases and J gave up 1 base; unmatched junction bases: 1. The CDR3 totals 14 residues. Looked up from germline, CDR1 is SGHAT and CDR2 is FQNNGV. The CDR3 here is CASSFGTGQETQYF. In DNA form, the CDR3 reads TGTGCCAGCAGCTTTGGGACAGGCCAAGAGACCCAGTACTTC.

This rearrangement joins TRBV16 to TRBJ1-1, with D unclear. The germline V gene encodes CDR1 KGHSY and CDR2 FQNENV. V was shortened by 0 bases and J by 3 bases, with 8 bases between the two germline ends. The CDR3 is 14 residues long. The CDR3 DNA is TGTGCCAGCAGCCAATCATCCGGGGACACTGAAGCTTTCTTT. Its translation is CASSQSSGDTEAFF.

The CDR3 nucleotides read TGTGCCAGCAGCCCTGAGACACCGAACTATGGCTACACCTTC. This encodes CASSPETPNYGYTF. This rearrangement joins TRBV16 to TRBJ1-2; D uncertain. Germline V gene data show CDR1 as KGHSY and CDR2 as FQNENV. The CDR3 runs 14 residues. The V end was cut by 4 bases, the J end by 2 bases, with 11 bases between.

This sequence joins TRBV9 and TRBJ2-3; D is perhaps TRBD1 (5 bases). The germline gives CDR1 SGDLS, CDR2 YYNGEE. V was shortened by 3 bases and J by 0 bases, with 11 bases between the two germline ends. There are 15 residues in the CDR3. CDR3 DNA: TGTGCCAGCAGCGCGACAGTTGGGAGCACAGATACGCAGTATTTT. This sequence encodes CASSATVGSTDTQYF.

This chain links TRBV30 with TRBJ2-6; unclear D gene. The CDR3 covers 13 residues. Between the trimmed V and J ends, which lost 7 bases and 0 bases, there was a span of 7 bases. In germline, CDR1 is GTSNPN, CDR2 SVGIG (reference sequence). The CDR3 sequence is CAFESSGANVLTF. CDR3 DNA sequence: TGTGCCTTTGAGTCCTCTGGGGCCAACGTCCTGACTTTC.

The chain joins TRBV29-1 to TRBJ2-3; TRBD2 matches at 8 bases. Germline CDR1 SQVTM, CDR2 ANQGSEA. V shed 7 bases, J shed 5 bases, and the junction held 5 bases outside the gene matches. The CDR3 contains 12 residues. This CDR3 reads CSGGLGRDTQYF. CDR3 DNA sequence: TGCAGCGGGGGACTAGGGCGAGATACGCAGTATTTT.

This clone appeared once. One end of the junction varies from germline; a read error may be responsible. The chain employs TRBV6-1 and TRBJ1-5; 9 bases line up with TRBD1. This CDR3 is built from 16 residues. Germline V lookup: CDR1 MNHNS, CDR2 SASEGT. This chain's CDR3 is CASTEPGQGWGQPQHF. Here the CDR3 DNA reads TGTGCCAGCACTGAACCGGGACAGGGTTGGGGTCAGCCCCAGCATTTT.

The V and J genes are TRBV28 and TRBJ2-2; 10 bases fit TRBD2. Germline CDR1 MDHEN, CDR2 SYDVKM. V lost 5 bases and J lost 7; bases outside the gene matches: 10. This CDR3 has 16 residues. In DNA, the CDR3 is TGTGCCAGCAGTCTACTAGCGGGGATGTTGGTCGGGGAGCTGTTTTTT. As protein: CASSLLAGMLVGELFF.

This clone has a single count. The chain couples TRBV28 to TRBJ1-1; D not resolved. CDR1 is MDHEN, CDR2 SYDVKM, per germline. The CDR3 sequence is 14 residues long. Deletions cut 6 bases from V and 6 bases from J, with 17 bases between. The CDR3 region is CASSMGGLGAEAFF. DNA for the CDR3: TGTGCCAGCAGCATGGGAGGGCTGGGCGCTGAAGCTTTCTTT.

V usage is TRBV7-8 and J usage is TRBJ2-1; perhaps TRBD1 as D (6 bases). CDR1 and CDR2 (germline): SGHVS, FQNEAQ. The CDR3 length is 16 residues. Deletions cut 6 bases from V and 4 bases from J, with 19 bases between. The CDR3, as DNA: TGTGCCAGCAGTGTAGATGTCTGGGACACTTACAATGAGCAGTTCTTC. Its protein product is CASSVDVWDTYNEQFF.

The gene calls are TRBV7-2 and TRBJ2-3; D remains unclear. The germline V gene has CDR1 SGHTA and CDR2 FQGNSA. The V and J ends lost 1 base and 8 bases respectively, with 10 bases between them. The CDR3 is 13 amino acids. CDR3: CASSLGVGATQYF. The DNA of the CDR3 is TGTGCCAGCAGCTTAGGTGTCGGAGCTACGCAGTATTTT.

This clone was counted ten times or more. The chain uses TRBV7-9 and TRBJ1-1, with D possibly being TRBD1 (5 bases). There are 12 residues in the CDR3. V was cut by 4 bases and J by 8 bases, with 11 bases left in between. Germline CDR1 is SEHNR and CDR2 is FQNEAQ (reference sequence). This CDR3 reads CASSSRVLEAFF. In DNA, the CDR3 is TGTGCCAGCAGCTCCAGGGTTCTGGAAGCTTTCTTT. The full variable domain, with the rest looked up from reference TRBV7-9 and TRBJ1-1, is DTGVSQNPRHKITKRGQNVTFRCDPISEHNRLYWYRQTLGQGPEFLTYFQNEAQLEKSRLLSDRFSAERPKGSFSTLEIQRTEQGDSAMYLCASSSRVLEAFFGQGTRLTVV.

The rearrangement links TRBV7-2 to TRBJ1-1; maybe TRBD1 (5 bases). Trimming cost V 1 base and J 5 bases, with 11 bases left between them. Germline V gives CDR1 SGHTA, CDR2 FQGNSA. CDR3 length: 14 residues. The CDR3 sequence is CASSLEGRRTEAFF. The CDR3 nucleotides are TGTGCCAGCAGCTTAGAGGGGCGGCGGACTGAAGCTTTCTTT.

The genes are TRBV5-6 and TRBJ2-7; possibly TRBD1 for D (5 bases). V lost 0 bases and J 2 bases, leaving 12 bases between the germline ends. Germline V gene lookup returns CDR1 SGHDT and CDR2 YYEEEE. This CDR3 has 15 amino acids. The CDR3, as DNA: TGTGCCAGCAGCTTGGAAGGTTACAGGACCTACGAGCAGTACTTC. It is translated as CASSLEGYRTYEQYF.

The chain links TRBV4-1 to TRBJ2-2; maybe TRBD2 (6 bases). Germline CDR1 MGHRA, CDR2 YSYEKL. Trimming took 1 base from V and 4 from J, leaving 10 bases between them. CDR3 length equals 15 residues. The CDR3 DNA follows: TGCGCCAGCAGCCAAGGGGGGAGGTCCACCGGGGAGCTGTTTTTT. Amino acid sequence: CASSQGGRSTGELFF.

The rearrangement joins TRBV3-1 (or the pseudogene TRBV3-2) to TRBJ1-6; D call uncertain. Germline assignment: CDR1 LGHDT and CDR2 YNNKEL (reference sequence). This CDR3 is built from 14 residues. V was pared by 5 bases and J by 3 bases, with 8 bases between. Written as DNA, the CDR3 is TGTGCCAGCAGCAACAGTGACTATAATTCACCCCTCCACTTT. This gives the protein CASSNSDYNSPLHF.

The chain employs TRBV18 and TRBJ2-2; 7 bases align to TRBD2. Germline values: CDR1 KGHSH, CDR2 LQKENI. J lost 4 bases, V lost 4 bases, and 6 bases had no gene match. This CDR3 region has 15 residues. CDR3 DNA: TGTGCCAGCTCACAAGGACTAGTCGGCACCGGGGAGCTGTTTTTT. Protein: CASSQGLVGTGELFF.